This T cell receptor beta chain appears in the sequencing data of a study of breast tumors, draining lymph nodes, adjacent tissues. Study findings and constraints: Data only fit, rather than demonstrated, lymph node origin of most tumor T cells. Tumor TCR diversity was below lymph nodes but above nontumor tissue.

The lymph nodes were axillary draining lymph nodes from breast cancer patients. The CDR3 loop spans 15 amino acids. Germline loops: CDR1 MNHEY, CDR2 SVGEGT. Trimming stripped 5 bases from V and 2 bases from J, with 13 bases between. TCRdb reprocessed the multiplex PCR reads with MiXCR, giving one entry per CDR3 protein. The table lists 200,000 or so distinct CDR3 sequences, 25% to 40% of them singletons. In regard to this clonotype: Its specificity is not known. A much larger clone lies one base from this, so it may be a read error.

The sample consisted of axillary lymph node tissue. The receptor comes from a female donor with breast cancer. Some clones in this sample may be carry-over from other donors' samples. The chain has TRBV6-2 or TRBV6-3 and TRBJ1-5; a weak D match, TRBD1 (5 bases). The CDR3: CASSPAGDGNQPQHF. The CDR3 DNA sequence: TGTGCCAGCAGTCCTGCGGGGGATGGCAATCAGCCCCAGCATTTT.